This T cell receptor (beta chain) originates from a study of shared clonotypes between healthy human individuals. Libraries were prepared by immunoSEQ multiplex PCR; TCRdb keeps only in-frame clonotypes and omits some of them. The table includes some 1,100,000 clones, about four fifths detected once. Deletions cut 6 bases from V and 2 bases from J, with 23 bases between. This CDR3 is built from 17 residues. Germline V gene sequence: CDR1 SGHTS, CDR2 YDEGEE. Sequencing used memory CD4+ T cells from PBMCs. The subset here: CD45RA-negative fraction. The chain couples TRBV5-8 to TRBJ1-2; D is undetermined. The receptor was derived from a man aged 18-30 years in good health. Some clones in this sample may be carry-over from other donors' samples. In DNA, the CDR3 is TGTGCCAGCACTAATACGAGGATCGCGGCCGAAAACTATGGCTACACCTTC. This gives the protein CASTNTRIAAENYGYTF.